A selection of T cell receptor beta chains follows, all from one sample in a study of a mutant IDH1 vaccine in newly diagnosed glioma. The method was immunoSEQ multiplex PCR; TCRdb's version includes in-frame clones alone and lacks a portion of them. The data show about 60,000 clones, 65% to 85% seen once. Their recognized antigens are unknown. The sequencing used PBMCs, collected from a glioma patient whose treatment included an IDH1 peptide vaccine. The receptors were gathered from a woman in her 50s with glioma. Each CDR3 is given with its conserved first and last residue. Fields, in order: CDR3 DNA, CDR3 protein, V gene, clone size, J gene, D gene. A D gene is named only where the DNA matches it firmly. Not every row has a clone size; where given, it reads once, few, many or a size class.

TGTGCCAGCAGTGCTATGGGTCCCCGTGGGGAGCTGTTTTTT CASSAMGPRGELFF TRBV7-7 NA TRBJ2-2 NA
TGTGCCAGCAGCGGTGACAGGGATCTAATCTACGAGCAGTACTTC CASSGDRDLIYEQYF TRBV2 NA TRBJ2-7 TRBD1
TGTGCCAGCAGTTTCGACGGTGGCTATGGCTACACCTTC CASSFDGGYGYTF TRBV6-5 NA TRBJ1-2 NA
TGTGCCAGCAGCGCGGGGGTTCCTAATTACAATGAGCAGTTCTTC CASSAGVPNYNEQFF TRBV9 NA TRBJ2-1 NA
TGTGCCAGCAGCTCCGACAGGGGGAATCAGCCCCAGCATTTT CASSSDRGNQPQHF TRBV6-1 NA TRBJ1-5 TRBD1
TGTGCCAGCAGCTCGTTAGACAGGGATAATTCACCCCTCCACTTT CASSSLDRDNSPLHF TRBV5-6 once TRBJ1-6 TRBD1
TGTGCCATCAGTGAGTCGGGGGGGACAGCCTCCTACGAGCAGTACTTC CAISESGGTASYEQYF TRBV10-3 NA TRBJ2-7 NA
TGCGCCAGCAGCTACCTTGGACAGTCCTATGGCTACACCTTC CASSYLGQSYGYTF TRBV4-1 NA TRBJ1-2 NA
TGTGCCAGCAGTTTGACGGACAGTTCCTACGAGCAGTACTTC CASSLTDSSYEQYF TRBV27 once TRBJ2-7 NA
TGTGCCTGCAGGTTCCAGGGCTCCCAAGAGACCCAGTACTTC CACRFQGSQETQYF TRBV30 NA TRBJ2-5 NA
TGTGCCAGCAATCCTGGCGGCATGAACACTGAAGCTTTCTTT CASNPGGMNTEAFF TRBV28 NA TRBJ1-1 NA
TGTGCCAGCGGAAGGGTCGCTCAGATGAACACTGAAGCTTTCTTT CASGRVAQMNTEAFF TRBV27 NA TRBJ1-1 NA
TGCAGCGTACCTTCAGGAACCTTC CSVPSGTF TRBV29-1 NA TRBJ1-2 NA
TGTGCCAGCAGCCTAAACCAGGGCGAATACGAGCAGTACTTC CASSLNQGEYEQYF TRBV7-9 NA TRBJ2-7 NA
TGCGCCAGCAGCTACGGGGGGGAGAATACGCAGTATTTT CASSYGGENTQYF TRBV5-1 once TRBJ2-3 TRBD2
TGTGCCAGCTCACCGGACGGAGCCTTGAGGACCCTCCACTTT CASSPDGALRTLHF TRBV18 NA TRBJ1-6 NA
TGCGCCAGCAGCGTATACAGGGGCGAGCAGTACTTC CASSVYRGEQYF TRBV5-1 NA TRBJ2-7 TRBD1
TGCGCCAGCAGCTTGGGCGGACTAGCGGGGGATGAGCAGTACTTC CASSLGGLAGDEQYF TRBV5-1 NA TRBJ2-7 TRBD2
TGTGCCAGCAGACAGATAAACACAGATACGCAGTATTTT CASRQINTDTQYF TRBV2 NA TRBJ2-3 NA
TGTGCCAGCAGCACTCTACAGGGTTCCAATGAGCAGTTCTTC CASSTLQGSNEQFF TRBV9 NA TRBJ2-1 NA
TGTGCCAGCAGTGCCAGGGGGGGCGGGGAGCTGTTTTTT CASSARGGGELFF TRBV27 NA TRBJ2-2 NA
TGTGCCAGCAGTACAGGGGGAGGGGCCAACGTCCTGACTTTC CASSTGGGANVLTF TRBV7-3 NA TRBJ2-6 TRBD1
TGTGCCAGCAGGTCGACAGGGTATGAAAAACTGTTTTTT CASRSTGYEKLFF TRBV2 NA TRBJ1-4 TRBD1
TGTGCCAGCGGCTACCGGACTACAGGGGTCAGGGACACCATATATTTT CASGYRTTGVRDTIYF TRBV6-6 NA TRBJ1-3 TRBD1
TGTGCCAGCAGCCCCTCAGCGGGGGGGCGTGAGACCCAGTACTTC CASSPSAGGRETQYF TRBV7-2 NA TRBJ2-5 TRBD2
TGTGCCAGCAGGGAGACAGGGAACACCGGGGAGCTGTTTTTT CASRETGNTGELFF TRBV2 NA TRBJ2-2 NA
TGTGCCACCTTGGGGGAGCATGGCTACACCTTC CATLGEHGYTF TRBV19 NA TRBJ1-2 NA
TGCGCCAGCAGTCTACAGGGGGCTACCGGGGAGCTGTTTTTT CASSLQGATGELFF TRBV5-1 NA TRBJ2-2 TRBD1
TGTGCCAGCAGCAGGGGGTGGGAGCAGTTCTTC CASSRGWEQFF TRBV5-1 few TRBJ2-1 TRBD1
TGTGCCAGCAATGGACGGGACCTCAACTATGGCTACACCTTC CASNGRDLNYGYTF TRBV2 once TRBJ1-2 NA
TGTGCCAGCAGTGGGGACTTGAACACCGGGGAGCTGTTTTTT CASSGDLNTGELFF TRBV6-4 NA TRBJ2-2 NA
TGCGCCAGCAGCTTGGGACGGGGGGGCGGTAATGAGCAGTTCTTC CASSLGRGGGNEQFF TRBV5-1 NA TRBJ2-1 TRBD2
TGTGCCAGCAGCTCCAATGGAGGAGGAAATTCACCCCTCCACTTT CASSSNGGGNSPLHF TRBV7-3 few TRBJ1-6 NA
TGTGCCAGCTCGCCCATAGACAGGCAGGCTTTCTTT CASSPIDRQAFF TRBV18 NA TRBJ1-1 NA
TGTGCCAGCAGCTTAGCGCAGGGGCTCATGAATGGCTACACCTTC CASSLAQGLMNGYTF TRBV7-9 NA TRBJ1-2 NA
TGTGCCAGCAGACCCATAGGGGAAAACACTGAAGCTTTCTTT CASRPIGENTEAFF TRBV21-1 NA TRBJ1-1 NA
TGTGCCAGCAGTGGGCCAGCCGAAAGCTCCTACAATGAGCAGTTCTTC CASSGPAESSYNEQFF TRBV2 NA TRBJ2-1 NA
TGTGCCAGCAGCGCCGGAGAGGGGGCAGGCGGCTACACCTTC CASSAGEGAGGYTF TRBV5-7 NA TRBJ1-2 TRBD1
TGCGCCAGCAGCTTGTTAAGGTTGCGGGACAGGGGGCTTAGCACTGAAGCTTTCTTT CASSLLRLRDRGLSTEAFF TRBV5-1 once TRBJ1-1 TRBD1
TGTGCCAGCAGAGGGATCGAGGCCGAAGCTTTCTTT CASRGIEAEAFF TRBV5-4 NA TRBJ1-1 NA
TGTGCTGCGGGACAGATGTACGAGCAGTACTTC CAAGQMYEQYF TRBV19 NA TRBJ2-7 NA
TGTGCCAGCAGCCCGACTAGCACAGATACGCAGTATTTT CASSPTSTDTQYF TRBV5-4 NA TRBJ2-3 NA
TGTGCCAGCAGCTTAGGGGTGGACACTGAAGCTTTCTTT CASSLGVDTEAFF TRBV7-3 NA TRBJ1-1 NA
TGTGCCAGCAGCTTAGGGGCCCTCGAGCAGTACTTC CASSLGALEQYF TRBV7-9 NA TRBJ2-7 NA
TGCAGCGTTGATTCCGGGCATGAAAAACTGTTTTTT CSVDSGHEKLFF TRBV29-1 once TRBJ1-4 NA
TGTGCCAGCAGCTTGGCCGGGGGGGCCGGGGAGCTGTTTTTT CASSLAGGAGELFF TRBV7-9 NA TRBJ2-2 TRBD2
TGTGCCAGCAGCACGGGACAGGGGACGAGGAGCTACGAGCAGTACTTC CASSTGQGTRSYEQYF TRBV7-2 NA TRBJ2-7 TRBD1